What follows are 27 T cell receptor beta chains derived from one specimen sequenced in a study of beta chain features in type 1 diabetes. The authors reverse transcribed all of the isolated RNA, so sequencing captured expressed TCRB transcripts. The table came from immunoSEQ multiplex PCR; TCRdb's copy has only in-frame clones and leaves some out. The repertoire has 15,000 to 20,000 clones, 55% of them found once; the top ten carry less than 0.55%. The sample comprised stem cell memory CD4+ T cells from blood. The receptors stem from a woman aged 18-35 years in good health.

This clone was seen a handful of times. V usage is TRBV15 and J usage is TRBJ2-5; TRBD2 agrees at 7 bases. The J call may be incorrect, as the DNA end agrees better with TRBJ2-7. In germline, CDR1 is LNHNV, CDR2 YYDKDF (reference sequence). CDR3 length: 13 residues. CDR3 bases: TGTGCCACCAGGGGAGGGCAGGCCGACGAGCAGTACTTC. Protein sequence: CATRGGQADEQYF.

This clone was counted between two and nine times. The V call is TRBV7-9, the J call TRBJ2-5; D is possibly TRBD1 (6 bases). V was cut by 7 bases and J by 5 bases, with 14 bases left in between. The CDR3 contains 13 residues. Germline loops: CDR1 SEHNR, CDR2 FQNEAQ (reference sequence). The CDR3 here is CASNPQGRETQYF. DNA of the CDR3: TGTGCCAGCAACCCGCAGGGGCGCGAGACCCAGTACTTC.

The V call is TRBV18, the J call TRBJ1-5; weak D call: TRBD1 (5 bases). The CDR3 covers 16 residues. Germline loops: CDR1 KGHSH, CDR2 LQKENI. V gave up 9 bases and J gave up 3 bases, with 21 bases separating them. The CDR3 region is CASSGGSGTDNQPQHF. The CDR3 DNA sequence: TGTGCCAGTTCCGGGGGGTCCGGGACGGACAATCAGCCCCAGCATTTT. Complete variable domain (other parts from reference TRBV18 and TRBJ1-5): NAGVMQNPRHLVRRRGQEARLRCSPMKGHSHVYWYRQLPEEGLKFMVYLQKENIIDESGMPKERFSAEFPKEGPSILRIQQVVRGDSAAYFCASSGGSGTDNQPQHFGDGTRLSIL.

A few counts support this clone. The V and J genes are TRBV9 and TRBJ2-5; 9 bases are a match to TRBD1. The germline gives CDR1 SGDLS, CDR2 YYNGEE. The CDR3 covers 15 residues. J lost 5 bases, V lost 3 bases, and 8 bases had no gene match. CDR3 nucleotide sequence: TGTGCCAGCAGCGCCCTGACAGGGGGTGAGGAGACCCAGTACTTC. Translated: CASSALTGGEETQYF.

J is TRBJ2-1 and V is TRBV5-1; TRBD2 aligns across 11 bases. This CDR3 has 18 amino acids. V lost 5 bases to trimming and J lost 5 bases; unmatched junction nucleotides: 15. Germline V gene sequence: CDR1 SGHRS, CDR2 YFSETQ. The chain's CDR3 is CASRLGLPSGRFNNEQFF. The CDR3 DNA is TGCGCCAGCAGGCTTGGCTTACCTAGCGGGAGGTTCAACAATGAGCAGTTCTTC. The entire variable domain, with the rest obtained from reference TRBV5-1 and TRBJ2-1, is as follows: KAGVTQTPRYLIKTRGQQVTLSCSPISGHRSVSWYQQTPGQGLQFLFEYFSETQRNKGNFPGRFSGRQFSNSRSEMNVSTLELGDSALYLCASRLGLPSGRFNNEQFFGPGTRLTVL.

This rearrangement joins TRBV30 to TRBJ1-1; TRBD1 matches at 8 bases. CDR1 and CDR2 (germline): GTSNPN, SVGIG (reference sequence). J gave up 4 bases and V 4 bases, and 5 bases lay outside the gene matches. This CDR3 is 13 amino acids long. CDR3 sequence reads: CAWTRQGTTEAFF. The CDR3 nucleotides are TGTGCCTGGACTCGACAGGGGACCACTGAAGCTTTCTTT.

The rearrangement joins TRBV2 to TRBJ2-1, with 8 bases fitting TRBD2. The ends lost 6 bases at V and 9 bases at J; junction bases unmatched: 25. CDR3 length equals 19 residues. Germline V gene lookup returns CDR1 SNHLY and CDR2 FYNNEI. CDR3 nucleotides: TGTGCCAGCAGCCGGGAGGGTCTAGCGGGCTTCGGGGGCAACGGTGAGCAGTTCTTC. Protein product: CASSREGLAGFGGNGEQFF.

This clone occurred once. This rearrangement joins TRBV30 to TRBJ2-3, with 10 nucleotides matching TRBD1. V shed 8 bases and J 2 bases; nucleotides not matched to a gene: 7. This CDR3 is built from 14 residues. In germline, CDR1 is GTSNPN, CDR2 SVGIG (reference sequence). CDR3 region: CATDRGANTDTQYF. In DNA form, the CDR3 reads TGTGCCACGGACAGGGGGGCTAACACAGATACGCAGTATTTT.

CDR3 sequence (DNA): TGTGCCAGCAGTCCGAGGACAGGGGTTAGCAATGGCTACACCTTC. It encodes CASSPRTGVSNGYTF. This chain connects TRBV6-5 to TRBJ1-2; 9 positions agree with TRBD1. The CDR3 runs 15 residues. With V trimmed by 5 bases and J by 6 bases, 10 bases remained unmatched. CDR1 is MNHEY, CDR2 SVGAGI, per germline.

In DNA, the CDR3 is TGTGCCAGCAGTTCGGGACAGGGGAATTCACCCCTCCACTTT. Protein sequence: CASSSGQGNSPLHF. The genes are TRBV27 and TRBJ1-6; 10 bases agree with TRBD1. The germline V gene encodes CDR1 MNHEY and CDR2 SMNVEV (reference sequence). CDR3 size: 14 residues. J gave up 7 bases and V 4 bases, and 1 base lay outside the gene matches.

The gene calls are TRBV5-1 and TRBJ2-1; D might be TRBD1 (6 bases). The V end lost 4 bases, the J end lost 2 bases, and 16 bases lay between the germline ends. The V gene's germline CDR1 is SGHRS and CDR2 YFSETQ. This CDR3 spans 16 amino acids. This CDR3 reads CASSPLGQFTYNEQFF. The CDR3 region has the DNA TGCGCCAGCAGCCCCCTGGGACAATTTACCTACAATGAGCAGTTCTTC.

V usage is TRBV13 and J usage is TRBJ1-4; 7 bases match TRBD1. The CDR3 totals 14 residues. Trimming cost V 5 bases and J 8 bases; bases outside gene matches: 8. Germline V gene sequence: CDR1 PRHDT, CDR2 FYEKMQ (reference sequence). This CDR3 reads CASSEWDSREKLFF. The DNA for the CDR3 is TGTGCCAGCAGCGAGTGGGACAGTAGGGAAAAACTGTTTTTT.

V gene TRBV11-2 combines with J gene TRBJ2-5; D unresolved. This CDR3 is built from 14 residues. Trimming took 5 bases from V and 3 from J, leaving 13 bases between them. Germline V lookup: CDR1 SGHAT, CDR2 FQNNGV. The CDR3 reads CASSAAARKETQYF. CDR3 nucleotide sequence: TGTGCCAGCAGCGCTGCGGCTAGAAAAGAGACCCAGTACTTC.

This clone was recorded once. The J gene is TRBJ2-1, the V gene TRBV5-1; the match to TRBD2 covers 8 bases. Trimming removed 1 base from V and 5 bases from J; junction bases left unmatched: 8. Germline loops: CDR1 SGHRS, CDR2 YFSETQ. This CDR3 has 16 amino acids. DNA for the CDR3: TGCGCCAGCAGCTTGATGGGGACTAGGCACGACAATGAGCAGTTCTTC. Amino acids: CASSLMGTRHDNEQFF.

CDR3 protein: CASSQDNRSRGYTF. CDR3 sequence (DNA): TGCGCCAGCAGTCAGGACAACAGGTCGCGGGGCTACACCTTC. The rearrangement links TRBV5-1 to TRBJ1-2, with D perhaps TRBD1 (5 bases). Germline V CDR1 and CDR2: SGHRS, YFSETQ. The V and J ends lost 5 bases and 8 bases respectively, with 19 bases between them. The CDR3 consists of 14 residues.

The chain has TRBV6-1 and TRBJ2-7; 8 bases line up with TRBD1. The V and J ends lost 4 bases and 3 bases, in that order; junction bases with no gene match: 8. The CDR3 covers 15 residues. Germline CDR1 is MNHNS and CDR2 is SASEGT. The CDR3 DNA reads as TGTGCCAGCAGTGGGGGGACAGGAGGGGGCTACGAGCAGTACTTC. Amino acids: CASSGGTGGGYEQYF.

This clone was seen a handful of times. The chain links TRBV14 to TRBJ2-2; perhaps TRBD2 as D (6 bases). V lost 4 bases and J 1 base, leaving 10 bases between the germline ends. Looked up from germline, CDR1 is SGHDN and CDR2 is FVKESK. The CDR3 length is 15 residues. The CDR3: CASSLWRENTGELFF. CDR3 sequence (DNA): TGTGCCAGCAGCCTGTGGCGGGAGAACACCGGGGAGCTGTTTTTT.

V gene TRBV7-2 combines with J gene TRBJ1-1; 7 bases map to TRBD1. Unmatched junction bases numbered 0, after V lost 1 base and J lost 4 bases. This CDR3 is built from 13 residues. Germline assignment: CDR1 SGHTA and CDR2 FQGNSA. The CDR3 DNA follows: TGTGCCAGCAGCTTAGGACAGGGCACTGAAGCTTTCTTT. Translation gives CASSLGQGTEAFF. The full variable domain, rest sourced from reference TRBV7-2 and TRBJ1-1, is GAGVSQSPSNKVTEKGKDVELRCDPISGHTALYWYRQSLGQGLEFLIYFQGNSAPDKSGLPSDRFSAERTGGSVSTLTIQRTQQEDSAVYLCASSLGQGTEAFFGQGTRLTVV.

V is TRBV5-1 and J is TRBJ2-5; 7 bases are a match to TRBD1. Gene TRBJ2-7 matches the end of the DNA better, so the J call may be wrong. The CDR3 totals 17 residues. Germline loops: CDR1 SGHRS, CDR2 YFSETQ. The CDR3 DNA reads as TGCGCCAGCAGCTTGCGGTTCCGGGACAGTAGTATATACGAGCAGTACTTC. This translates into CASSLRFRDSSIYEQYF.

The V and J genes are TRBV5-4 and TRBJ2-3; 7 nucleotides align to TRBD2. CDR1 is SGHNT and CDR2 is YYREEE in the germline V gene (reference sequence). The junction had 5 bases not matched to a gene; V was cut back by 0 bases and J by 1 base. CDR3 size: 16 residues. This CDR3 reads CASSLVPSGGTDTQYF. The DNA of the CDR3 is TGTGCCAGCAGCTTGGTCCCCAGCGGGGGCACAGATACGCAGTATTTT.

This clone was counted only a few times. The chain is built from TRBV5-6 and TRBJ2-1; D is unclear. CDR3 length: 13 residues. CDR1 and CDR2 (germline): SGHDT, YYEEEE. Trimming took 0 bases from V and 6 from J, leaving 7 bases between them. The CDR3 DNA reads as TGTGCCAGCAGCTTGGCAGGCCCCAATGAGCAGTTCTTC. Translating it yields CASSLAGPNEQFF.

The chain combines TRBV2 with TRBJ2-7; possibly TRBD2 for D (5 bases). The CDR3 length is 12 residues. V was clipped by 3 bases and J by 6 bases, with 9 bases between them. The germline gives CDR1 SNHLY, CDR2 FYNNEI. The CDR3 nucleotides read TGTGCCAGCAGTGATGCCGCGGGCGAGCAGTACTTC. Translation: CASSDAAGEQYF.

This clone occurred a few times. This chain connects TRBV30 to TRBJ1-1; no definite D call. Trimming took 8 bases from V and 1 from J, leaving 14 bases between them. The germline CDR1 and CDR2 sequences are GTSNPN and SVGIG (reference sequence). The CDR3 covers 13 residues. The CDR3 sequence: CAASGQANTEAFF. Here the CDR3 DNA reads TGTGCCGCGAGCGGTCAGGCGAACACTGAAGCTTTCTTT.

This clone has a handful of counts. The chain recombines TRBV5-1 with TRBJ2-3, with 9 nucleotides matching TRBD2. Germline loops: CDR1 SGHRS, CDR2 YFSETQ. With V trimmed by 2 bases and J by 1 base, 5 bases remained unmatched. This CDR3 has 16 residues. CDR3 protein: CASSLLLAGRTDTQYF. CDR3 sequence (DNA): TGCGCCAGCAGCTTACTTCTAGCGGGGCGCACAGATACGCAGTATTTT.

This clone has more than one count but fewer than ten. The chain is built from TRBV30 and TRBJ2-2; TRBD2 matches 9 bases. CDR3 length: 14 residues. The ends lost 5 bases at V and 7 bases at J; junction bases unmatched: 8. From germline, CDR1 is GTSNPN and CDR2 SVGIG (reference sequence). The DNA of the CDR3 is TGTGCCTGGTCGATAGGACTAGCGAGCGGGGAGCTGTTTTTT. Its protein is CAWSIGLASGELFF.

This rearrangement joins TRBV5-1 to TRBJ2-5; D might be TRBD2 (6 bases). The germline V and J ends were trimmed by 2 bases and 2 bases, with 10 bases remaining between them. The CDR3 consists of 14 residues. Per germline, CDR1 SGHRS and CDR2 YFSETQ. The CDR3 nucleotides read TGCGCCAGCAGCTTTTTGCGGGGTCAAGAGACCCAGTACTTC. This codes for CASSFLRGQETQYF.

The chain recombines TRBV19 with TRBJ1-5, with D maybe TRBD1 (5 bases). V was shortened by 7 bases and J by 8 bases, with 15 bases between the two germline ends. This CDR3 is 13 amino acids long. The germline CDR1 and CDR2 sequences are LNHDA and SQIVND (reference sequence). Here the CDR3 DNA reads TGTGCCAGTAATACGTTGGGGCTGGAGCCCCAGCATTTT. This gives the protein CASNTLGLEPQHF.